A single sample gave rise to the 15 T cell receptor beta chains below, sequenced in a study of shared clonotypes between healthy human individuals. Method: immunoSEQ multiplex PCR; TCRdb's copy keeps in-frame clones and lacks some. The table lists some 690,000 clones, 90% of them singletons. Source material: memory CD8+ T cells from PBMCs. Sample subset: CD45RO+ cells pooled with CCR7-negative TemRA cells. Receptors originate from a man between 18 and 35 years old in good health. Some clones in this sample may be carry-over from other donors' samples.

This rearrangement joins TRBV14 to TRBJ2-3; the match to TRBD2 covers 12 bases. The CDR3 covers 15 residues. The V and J ends lost 6 bases and 3 bases, in that order; junction bases with no gene match: 4. In germline, CDR1 is SGHDN, CDR2 FVKESK. The CDR3: CASRTSGSITDTQYF. The DNA of the CDR3 is TGTGCCAGCAGGACTAGCGGGAGCATTACAGATACGCAGTATTTT.

This chain connects TRBV4-3 to TRBJ2-3; 9 nucleotides align to TRBD1. Unmatched junction bases numbered 13, after V lost 0 bases and J lost 0 bases. Germline V gene sequence: CDR1 LGHNA, CDR2 YSLEER. The CDR3 sequence is 20 residues long. The CDR3 here is CASSQDKGPGQGTSTDTQYF. CDR3 nucleotide sequence: TGCGCCAGCAGCCAAGATAAGGGCCCGGGACAGGGCACTAGCACAGATACGCAGTATTTT.

This clone was seen once. The sample contains more than one DNA sequence encoding this CDR3. The chain combines TRBV9 with TRBJ1-6; D is possibly TRBD1 (6 bases). This CDR3 has 15 residues. V was shortened by 0 bases and J by 7 bases, with 11 bases between the two germline ends. Germline values: CDR1 SGDLS, CDR2 YYNGEE. The CDR3: CASSVEGGLNSPLHF. The CDR3 bases are TGTGCCAGCAGCGTAGAGGGGGGTCTAAATTCACCCCTCCACTTT. The whole variable domain, filled in from reference TRBV9 and TRBJ1-6, reads DSGVTQTPKHLITATGQRVTLRCSPRSGDLSVYWYQQSLDQGLQFLIQYYNGEERAKGNILERFSAQQFPDLHSELNLSSLELGDSALYFCASSVEGGLNSPLHFGNGTRLTVT.

The chain couples TRBV28 to TRBJ2-7; TRBD1 is a possible D gene (6 bases). CDR1 and CDR2 (germline): MDHEN, SYDVKM. The CDR3 spans 14 residues. Trimming took 2 bases from V and 7 from J, leaving 15 bases between them. The CDR3 here is CASSLADTGLEQYF. The CDR3 DNA reads as TGTGCCAGCAGTTTAGCGGACACAGGGTTAGAGCAGTACTTC. The full variable domain, with the rest looked up from reference TRBV28 and TRBJ2-7, is DVKVTQSSRYLVKRTGEKVFLECVQDMDHENMFWYRQDPGLGLRLIYFSYDVKMKEKGDIPEGYSVSREKKERFSLILESASTNQTSMYLCASSLADTGLEQYFGPGTRLTVT.

This chain joins TRBV10-3 and TRBJ1-2; 7 bases are shared with TRBD1. V was pared by 0 bases and J by 0 bases, with 1 base of the junction left unmatched. Germline CDR1 and CDR2: ENHRY and SYGVKD. The CDR3 contains 15 residues. The CDR3 DNA reads TGTGCCATCAGTGAGTCGGGGACAGCTAACTATGGCTACACCTTC. Protein product: CAISESGTANYGYTF.

This chain uses TRBV7-9 with TRBJ2-5, with D possibly being TRBD2 (5 bases). Germline values: CDR1 SEHNR, CDR2 FQNEAQ (reference sequence). The CDR3 length is 15 residues. V was cut by 2 bases and J by 9 bases, with 19 bases left in between. This CDR3 is CASSLSSAEPMAQYF. The CDR3 DNA follows: TGTGCCAGCAGCTTAAGTTCAGCGGAGCCCATGGCCCAGTACTTC.

The chain carries TRBV28 and TRBJ2-4; 13 nucleotides match TRBD2. CDR3 length equals 17 residues. Unmatched junction bases numbered 4, after V lost 1 base and J lost 4 bases. Germline V gene lookup returns CDR1 MDHEN and CDR2 SYDVKM. The CDR3 DNA sequence: TGTGCCAGCAGTTTATTGGGACTAGCGGGACCTAAAAACATTCAGTACTTC. Translating it yields CASSLLGLAGPKNIQYF.

CDR3: CASSFPGLAVNEQYF. The CDR3 DNA follows: TGTGCCAGCAGCTTCCCGGGACTAGCGGTTAACGAGCAGTACTTC. This chain joins TRBV7-9 and TRBJ2-7, with 11 bases identical to TRBD2. Germline V gene sequence: CDR1 SEHNR, CDR2 FQNEAQ (reference sequence). This CDR3 has 15 residues. V trimming: 3 bases; J trimming: 5 bases; junction bases outside the gene matches: 6.

With regard to this clone: Its ends do not fully match the called genes, so a read error is possible. The rearrangement joins TRBV5-4 to TRBJ2-1; weak D call: TRBD2 (6 bases). CDR3 length equals 15 residues. The V gene's germline CDR1 is SGHNT and CDR2 YYREEE (reference sequence). Written as DNA, the CDR3 is TGTGCCAGCAGCTCGCCCTTCACTAGCTACTATGAGCAGTTCTTC. It translates to CASSSPFTSYYEQFF.

This sequence joins TRBV5-6 and TRBJ2-6, with 15 bases lining up with TRBD2. CDR3 size: 18 residues. The junction had 8 bases not matched to a gene; V was cut back by 6 bases and J by 4 bases. Per the germline V gene, CDR1 is SGHDT and CDR2 is YYEEEE. The chain's CDR3 is CASTLGLAGGRGANVLTF. CDR3 nucleotide sequence: TGTGCCAGCACCCTCGGACTAGCGGGAGGGCGCGGGGCCAACGTCCTGACTTTC.

The chain combines TRBV28 with TRBJ2-7, with 10 positions matching TRBD2. The CDR3 totals 17 residues. CDR1 and CDR2 from the germline V gene are MDHEN and SYDVKM. The junction had 11 bases not matched to a gene; V was cut back by 6 bases and J by 0 bases. CDR3 protein: CASRVAGGLHSSYEQYF. CDR3 sequence (DNA): TGTGCCAGCAGAGTAGCGGGAGGCCTCCACAGCTCCTACGAGCAGTACTTC.

This chain joins TRBV7-2 and TRBJ2-7; D ambiguous. The CDR3 loop spans 15 amino acids. V dropped 4 bases and J dropped 6 bases, with 19 bases sitting between them. In germline, CDR1 is SGHTA, CDR2 FQGNSA. CDR3 region: CASSWTNALTREQYF. DNA of the CDR3: TGTGCCAGCAGCTGGACCAACGCACTTACTCGCGAGCAGTACTTC.

J is TRBJ2-7 and V is TRBV7-9; 9 nucleotides match TRBD1. This CDR3 has 15 residues. Germline lookup yields CDR1 SEHNR and CDR2 FQNEAQ (reference sequence). The junction had 11 bases not matched to a gene; V was cut back by 6 bases and J by 5 bases. CDR3 nucleotides: TGTGCCAGCAGGCCAACAGGGGGCGGATCCCACGAGCAGTACTTC. As protein: CASRPTGGGSHEQYF.

This rearrangement joins TRBV28 to TRBJ2-1, with D possibly TRBD2 on 5 matching bases. The CDR3 spans 14 residues. V lost 4 bases and J lost 3, with 10 bases in between. CDR1 is MDHEN, CDR2 SYDVKM, per germline. As DNA, the CDR3 is TGTGCCAGCAGTTACGTGAGGGACTACAATGAGCAGTTCTTC. Its protein product is CASSYVRDYNEQFF.

The rearrangement joins TRBV5-8 to TRBJ2-7; a possible D gene is TRBD2 (6 bases). Deletions cut 4 bases from V and 0 bases from J, with 17 bases between. Germline V lookup: CDR1 SGHTS, CDR2 YDEGEE. The CDR3 is 16 amino acids. The CDR3 coding sequence is TGTGCCAGCAGCCGCCGCACTAGCTGGAGCTCCTACGAGCAGTACTTC. Its translation is CASSRRTSWSSYEQYF.